Shown below are 10 T cell receptor beta chains from a single sample sequenced in a study of blood T cell repertoires in COVID-19. Assay: immunoSEQ multiplex PCR; the TCRdb copy retains only in-frame clones and omits some. Of under 250,000 clones listed, around 85% are singletons. The sample consisted of peripheral blood. The receptors come from a man aged 80 or over with acute or convalescent COVID-19.

The chain combines TRBV5-1 with TRBJ2-2, with 7 bases fitting TRBD1. CDR3 length equals 15 residues. J gave up 6 bases and V 0 bases, and 5 bases lay outside the gene matches. Per the germline V gene, CDR1 is SGHRS and CDR2 is YFSETQ. This CDR3 is CASSLVQGDSGELFF. The CDR3 DNA reads TGCGCCAGCAGCTTGGTTCAGGGGGATTCCGGGGAGCTGTTTTTT.

The rearrangement joins TRBV24-1 to TRBJ1-1; TRBD1 matches at 11 bases. CDR1 is KGHDR, CDR2 SFDVKD, per germline. The V segment lost 4 bases and the J segment 4 bases; nucleotides outside the gene matches: 4. The CDR3 spans 15 residues. The CDR3 spells CATSERGQGVTEAFF. The CDR3 DNA sequence: TGTGCCACCAGTGAGAGGGGACAGGGGGTCACTGAAGCTTTCTTT.

The chain joins TRBV6-2 or TRBV6-3 to TRBJ2-7, with a possible D match to TRBD1 (5 bases). Looked up from germline, CDR1 is MNHEY and CDR2 is SVGEGT. The CDR3 has 15 amino acids. Trimming removed 4 bases at V and 3 bases at J, with 16 bases between. The CDR3 DNA sequence: TGTGCCAGCAGTTGGACAACATTTCGGTTCTACGAGCAGTACTTC. Translated, it gives CASSWTTFRFYEQYF.

Note on this clone: Other DNA sequences in this sample translate to the same CDR3. The chain recombines TRBV3-1 (or the pseudogene TRBV3-2) with TRBJ2-7, with D hard to call. V lost 1 base and J 6 bases, leaving 10 bases between the germline ends. The CDR3 consists of 13 residues. The germline V gene encodes CDR1 LGHDT and CDR2 YNNKEL (reference sequence). The CDR3 region has the DNA TGTGCCAGCAGCCAAGTCAGGCGTGGCGAGCAGTACTTC. Its translation is CASSQVRRGEQYF.

This chain links TRBV5-1 with TRBJ2-3, with TRBD2 matching 8 bases. This CDR3 has 14 residues. Germline CDR1 SGHRS, CDR2 YFSETQ. The trim removed 1 base at V and 6 bases at J, leaving 4 bases unmatched. This chain's CDR3 is CASSLRRGADTQYF. DNA of the CDR3: TGCGCCAGCAGCTTGAGGCGGGGGGCCGATACGCAGTATTTT.

This chain uses TRBV5-1 with TRBJ1-6; tentative D call: TRBD1 (5 bases). Germline values: CDR1 SGHRS, CDR2 YFSETQ. CDR3 length: 14 residues. V gave up 2 bases and J gave up 5 bases, with 8 bases separating them. The CDR3 DNA reads TGCGCCAGCAGCTTACAGGTAGATAATTCACCCCTCCACTTT. This translates into CASSLQVDNSPLHF.

The chain links TRBV30 to TRBJ1-2; D is perhaps TRBD1 (5 bases). This CDR3 is 12 amino acids long. Germline values: CDR1 GTSNPN, CDR2 SVGIG (reference sequence). V was clipped by 2 bases and J by 6 bases, with 10 bases between them. CDR3 nucleotides: TGTGCCTGGAGTTCGCGGGACGATGGCTACACCTTC. Translated: CAWSSRDDGYTF.

This chain joins TRBV2 and TRBJ1-5, with D possibly TRBD1 on 6 matching bases. Germline CDR1 is SNHLY and CDR2 is FYNNEI. V lost 5 bases and J lost 2, with 10 bases in between. The CDR3 loop spans 14 amino acids. In DNA form, the CDR3 reads TGTGCCAGCAGTCAGGCAGGGGGCAATCAGCCCCAGCATTTT. Protein sequence: CASSQAGGNQPQHF.

The chain links TRBV5-4 to TRBJ1-1; TRBD1 aligns across 11 bases. The V segment lost 0 bases and the J segment 7 bases; nucleotides outside the gene matches: 8. This CDR3 contains 16 residues. Germline loops: CDR1 SGHNT, CDR2 YYREEE (reference sequence). The CDR3 spells CASSLGRTGGRSEAFF. In DNA form, the CDR3 reads TGTGCCAGCAGCTTGGGGAGGACAGGGGGCAGGAGTGAAGCTTTCTTT.

The J gene is TRBJ2-7, the V gene TRBV4-2; D is perhaps TRBD2 (6 bases). CDR1 is LGHNA and CDR2 is YNFKEQ in the germline V gene. The germline V and J ends were trimmed by 0 bases and 5 bases, with 11 bases remaining between them. The CDR3 contains 14 residues. CDR3: CASSQEWAGNEQYF. CDR3 in DNA: TGTGCCAGCAGCCAAGAATGGGCGGGGAACGAGCAGTACTTC.